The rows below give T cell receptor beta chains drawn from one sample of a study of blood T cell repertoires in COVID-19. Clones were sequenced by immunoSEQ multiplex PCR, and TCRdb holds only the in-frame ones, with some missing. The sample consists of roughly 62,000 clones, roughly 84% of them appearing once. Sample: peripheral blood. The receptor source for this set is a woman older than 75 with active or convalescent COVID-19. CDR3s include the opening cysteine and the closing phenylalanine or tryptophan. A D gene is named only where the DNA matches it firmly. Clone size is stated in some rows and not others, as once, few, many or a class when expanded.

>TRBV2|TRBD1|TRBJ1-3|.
CASRNRGSGNTIYF
TGTGCCAGCAGGAACAGGGGATCCGGAAACACCATATATTTT
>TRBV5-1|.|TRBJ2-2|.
CARKGVTKEAGELFF
TGCGCCAGAAAGGGAGTCACTAAGGAGGCCGGGGAGCTGTTTTTT
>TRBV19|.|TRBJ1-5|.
CASSRNTYQPQHF
TGTGCCAGTTCACGCAACACCTATCAGCCCCAGCATTTT
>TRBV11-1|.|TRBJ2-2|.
CASSLLVGRNTGELFF
TGTGCCAGCAGCTTACTGGTGGGGCGGAACACCGGGGAGCTGTTTTTT
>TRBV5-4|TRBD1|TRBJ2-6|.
CASSFAGGYSGANVLTF
TGTGCCAGCAGTTTCGCAGGGGGTTACTCTGGGGCCAACGTCCTGACTTTC
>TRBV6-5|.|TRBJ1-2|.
CASSYSTDYNYGYTF
TGTGCCAGCAGTTACTCCACAGACTACAACTATGGCTACACCTTC
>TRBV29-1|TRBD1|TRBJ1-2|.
CSVDSGTASVYTF
TGCAGCGTTGATTCCGGGACAGCCTCTGTCTACACCTTC
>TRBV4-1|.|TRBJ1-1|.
CASRTVNEAFF
TGCGCCAGCAGAACGGTTAATGAAGCTTTCTTT
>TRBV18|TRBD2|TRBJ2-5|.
CASSPPGGRQETQYF
TGTGCCAGCTCACCACCGGGGGGGAGACAAGAGACCCAGTACTTC
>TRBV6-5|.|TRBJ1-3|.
CASSSPGGSSGNTIYF
TGTGCCAGCAGTTCCCCCGGCGGCTCCTCTGGAAACACCATATATTTT
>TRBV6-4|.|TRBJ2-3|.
CASSDSGGRRDTQYF
TGTGCCAGCAGTGACTCGGGGGGGCGCCGAGATACGCAGTATTTT
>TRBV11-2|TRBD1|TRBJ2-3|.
CASSSRQGATDTQYF
TGTGCCAGCAGCTCGCGACAGGGGGCTACAGATACGCAGTATTTT
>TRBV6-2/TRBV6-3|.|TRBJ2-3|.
CASSYSLRQLRSTDTQYF
TGTGCCAGCAGTTACTCCCTTCGACAGCTCCGTAGCACAGATACGCAGTATTTT
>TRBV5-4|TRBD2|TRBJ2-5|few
CASSFSGGQETQYF
TGTGCCAGCAGCTTTAGCGGGGGACAAGAGACCCAGTACTTC
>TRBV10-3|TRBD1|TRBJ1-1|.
CAISEAGGQSKAFF
TGTGCCATCAGTGAGGCAGGGGGCCAGAGCAAAGCTTTCTTT